These 2 T cell receptor beta chains came from one sample sequenced in a study of blood T cell repertoires in COVID-19. Sequenced by immunoSEQ multiplex PCR; TCRdb stores in-frame clones only, minus some. Among 100,000 to 120,000 clones listed, roughly 80% were seen once. Material for sequencing was peripheral blood. The receptors were sampled from a man aged 45-60 years with acute or convalescent COVID-19.

The gene calls are TRBV11-1 and TRBJ2-3, with D unclear. V gave up 6 bases and J gave up 6 bases, with 7 bases separating them. CDR3 length: 11 amino acids. Germline CDR1 is SGHAT and CDR2 is FQDESV (reference sequence). Here the CDR3 reads CASRSVDTQYF. The CDR3 DNA reads as TGTGCCAGCAGGTCCGTGGATACGCAGTATTTT.

The chain couples TRBV7-8 to TRBJ1-5; unclear D gene. CDR1 and CDR2 (germline): SGHVS, FQNEAQ. Trimming cost V 4 bases and J 2 bases, with 9 bases left between them. There are 14 residues in the CDR3. Here the CDR3 DNA reads TGTGCCAGCAGCTCGGAGGGCGGCAATCAGCCCCAGCATTTT. It encodes CASSSEGGNQPQHF.